The present T cell receptor (beta chain) was sequenced within a study of technical replicates of blood from a handful of donors. Trimming shortened V by 4 bases and J by 2 bases, and 11 bases separated the two germline ends. The germline CDR1 and CDR2 sequences are SGHTA and FQGNSA. The CDR3 consists of 14 residues. Sequencing used immunoSEQ multiplex PCR; TCRdb keeps in-frame clones, though not all of them. The table records approximately 69,000 clones, approximately 96% of them present only once. The clonotype originates from a human donor in good health. V usage is TRBV7-2 and J usage is TRBJ2-5; D is possibly TRBD1 (6 bases). Sequenced: T cells isolated from PBMCs. CDR3 sequence (DNA): TGTGCCAGCAGCTCCGGGACACTACAAGAGACCCAGTACTTC. Its protein is CASSSGTLQETQYF.